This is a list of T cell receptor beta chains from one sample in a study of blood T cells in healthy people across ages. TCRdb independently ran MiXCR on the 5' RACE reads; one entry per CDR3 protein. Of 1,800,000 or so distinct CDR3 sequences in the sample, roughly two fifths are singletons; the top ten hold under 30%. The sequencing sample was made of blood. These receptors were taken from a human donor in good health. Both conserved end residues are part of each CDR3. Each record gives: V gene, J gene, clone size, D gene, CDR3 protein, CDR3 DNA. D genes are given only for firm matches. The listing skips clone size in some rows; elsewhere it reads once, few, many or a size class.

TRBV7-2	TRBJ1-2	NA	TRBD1	CASSLVVGTGDYGYTF	TGTGCCAGCAGCTTAGTGGTGGGGACAGGGGACTATGGCTACACCTTC
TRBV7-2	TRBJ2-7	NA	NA	CASSLGTPDQTYEQYF	TGTGCCAGCAGCTTAGGGACACCCGACCAGACCTACGAGCAGTACTTC
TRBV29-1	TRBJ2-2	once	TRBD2	CSVDRGGSGELFF	TGCAGCGTTGACCGGGGGGGCAGCGGGGAGCTGTTTTTT
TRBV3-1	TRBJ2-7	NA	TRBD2	CASSIRWAGVYEQYF	TGTGCCAGCAGCATACGTTGGGCGGGGGTCTACGAGCAGTACTTC
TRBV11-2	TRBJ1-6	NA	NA	CASSLVTGESPLHF	TGTGCCAGCAGCTTAGTGACGGGGGAATCACCCCTCCACTTT
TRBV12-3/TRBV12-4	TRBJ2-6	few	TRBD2	CASSSGLAVRANVLTF	TGTGCCAGCAGTTCTGGACTAGCAGTTAGGGCCAACGTCCTGACTTTC
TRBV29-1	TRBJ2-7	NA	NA	CSVGRTFYEQYF	TGCAGCGTTGGGCGGACATTTTACGAGCAGTACTTC
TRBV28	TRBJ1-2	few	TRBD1	CASRNPETGVSYGYTF	TGTGCCAGCAGGAATCCGGAGACAGGGGTTAGCTATGGCTACACCTTC
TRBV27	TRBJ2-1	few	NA	CASSPGRLRNNEQFF	TGTGCCAGCAGTCCGGGACGGTTACGAAACAATGAGCAGTTCTTC
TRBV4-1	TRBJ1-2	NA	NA	CASSQASDYGYTF	TGCGCCAGCAGCCAAGCGTCGGATTATGGCTACACCTTC
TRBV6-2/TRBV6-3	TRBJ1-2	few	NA	CASGLPAGLATYGYTF	TGTGCCAGCGGTCTCCCTGCGGGTCTTGCAACCTATGGCTACACCTTC
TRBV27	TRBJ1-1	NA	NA	CATLGGGERGTEAFF	TGTGCCACCCTAGGGGGAGGGGAACGTGGCACTGAAGCTTTCTTT
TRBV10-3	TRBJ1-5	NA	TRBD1	CAISESTTGNQPQHF	TGTGCCATCAGTGAGTCGACGACAGGGAATCAGCCCCAGCATTTT
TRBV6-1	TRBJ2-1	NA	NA	CAGSEWTPKPEFEQFF	TGTGCCGGCAGTGAATGGACCCCCAAGCCGGAGTTTGAGCAGTTCTTC
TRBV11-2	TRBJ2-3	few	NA	CASTSLYGGSSTDTQYF	TGTGCCAGCACCAGCCTTTATGGGGGGTCTAGCACAGATACGCAGTATTTT
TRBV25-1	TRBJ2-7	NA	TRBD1	CASSNWDSSYEQYF	TGTGCCAGCAGTAACTGGGACAGCTCCTACGAGCAGTACTTC
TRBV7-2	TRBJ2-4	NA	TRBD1	CASSLVSSGTGGAKYF	TGTGCCAGCAGCTTAGTGTCTTCCGGGACAGGGGGCGCAAAGTACTTC
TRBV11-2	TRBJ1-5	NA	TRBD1	CASSRGGQYNQPQHF	TGTGCCAGCAGCAGAGGGGGACAGTACAATCAGCCCCAGCATTTT
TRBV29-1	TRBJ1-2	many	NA	CSVGAGNYGYTF	TGCAGCGTTGGCGCCGGAAACTATGGCTACACCTTC
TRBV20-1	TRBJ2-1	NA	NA	CSAAGFYDMGNEQFF	TGCAGTGCTGCCGGATTTTATGACATGGGCAATGAGCAGTTCTTC
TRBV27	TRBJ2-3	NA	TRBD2	CASSPGTRPDTQYF	TGTGCCAGCAGTCCCGGGACTAGACCAGATACGCAGTATTTT
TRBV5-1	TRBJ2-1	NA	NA	CASSLGPDKFF	TGCGCCAGCAGCTTGGGACCGGACAAGTTCTTC
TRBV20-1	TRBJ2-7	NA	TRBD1	CSVAGTGNYEQYF	TGCAGTGTCGCCGGGACAGGGAACTACGAGCAGTACTTC
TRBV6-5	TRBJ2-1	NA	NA	CASSYSISGYNEQFF	TGTGCCAGCAGTTACTCTATATCCGGCTACAATGAGCAGTTCTTC
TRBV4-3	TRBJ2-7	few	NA	CASSQEIRDIGYEQYF	TGCGCCAGCAGCCAAGAAATACGGGACATCGGTTACGAGCAGTACTTC
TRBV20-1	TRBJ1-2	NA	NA	CSARDLVIYGYTF	TGCAGTGCTAGAGATCTGGTTATCTATGGCTACACCTTC
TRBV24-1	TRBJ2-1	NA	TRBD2	CATSDDSPAGGSGEQFF	TGTGCCACCAGTGATGACTCCCCAGCGGGGGGGTCAGGGGAGCAGTTCTTC
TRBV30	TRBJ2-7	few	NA	CAWSVVAGEGSYEQYF	TGTGCCTGGAGTGTAGTAGCAGGGGAAGGTTCCTACGAGCAGTACTTC
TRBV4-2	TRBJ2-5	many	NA	CASSPQSGQAETQYF	TGTGCCAGCAGCCCTCAGTCCGGGCAAGCAGAGACCCAGTACTTC
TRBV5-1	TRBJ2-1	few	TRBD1	CASSFMTGSYNEQFF	TGCGCCAGCAGCTTTATGACAGGGTCCTACAATGAGCAGTTCTTC
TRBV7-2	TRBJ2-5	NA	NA	CASSLSRFRSQETQYF	TGTGCCAGCAGCTTATCGCGGTTTCGCTCCCAAGAGACCCAGTACTTC
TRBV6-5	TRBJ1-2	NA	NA	CASRKELGEGYTF	TGTGCCAGCAGGAAAGAACTGGGGGAGGGCTACACCTTC
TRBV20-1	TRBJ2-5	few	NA	CSARELFRGAGETQYF	TGCAGTGCTAGAGAACTTTTTCGAGGGGCTGGTGAGACCCAGTACTTC
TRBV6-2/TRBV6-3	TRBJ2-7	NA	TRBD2	CASNGGTSGGEQYF	TGTGCCAGCAACGGGGGAACTAGCGGAGGCGAGCAGTACTTC
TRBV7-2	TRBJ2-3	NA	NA	CASNALRGADTQYF	TGTGCCAGCAACGCCCTCAGGGGTGCAGATACGCAGTATTTT
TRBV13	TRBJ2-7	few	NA	CASSVGHEQYF	TGTGCCAGCAGCGTAGGCCACGAGCAGTACTTC
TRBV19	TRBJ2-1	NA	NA	CASSIETFSYNEQFF	TGTGCCAGTAGTATAGAAACTTTCTCCTACAATGAGCAGTTCTTC
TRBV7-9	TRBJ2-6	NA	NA	CASSSSTSRVLTF	TGTGCCAGCAGCTCCTCCACCTCTCGCGTCCTGACTTTC